The following is a T cell receptor beta chain sequence with its context. The antigen it binds to is not known. The record has no base qualities; no much larger clone is one base away. Relative to germline, V is missing 5 bases and J is missing 1 base, with 4 bases of the junction outside any gene match. The CDR3 has 15 amino acids, counting the end cysteine and phenylalanine. The retained sequence is limited to the CDR3, 45 bases, with the frame set at the first base. From the germline V gene (reference sequence), CDR1 is MNHEY and CDR2 is SMNVEV. The data originate from a study of T cell changes during pregnancy in multiple sclerosis (dated by TCRdb to about 2019). In the study overall: In women with multiple sclerosis, the researchers looked at how the T cell repertoire shifted as pregnancy progressed.

The library was obtained by the immunoSEQ multiplex PCR assay. Held by TCRdb, this immuneACCESS table contains in-frame sequences only and omits some clones. Under half of the omission traces to an unresolved V gene where checked; the cause of the rest is unknown. This sample lists tens of thousands of clones; approximately 89% were detected once. The ten biggest clones cover 1.5% to 2% of the sample. The sample in question was peripheral blood, obtained in the first trimester of pregnancy. The sequence links TRBV27 to TRBJ2-7, with 11 bases aligning to TRBD2. The TCR originated in a female donor in good health, enrolled as a control in a pregnancy study. CDR3 reads: CASSATSGVSYEQYF. The nucleotides read TGTGCCAGCAGTGCGACTAGCGGGGTTTCCTACGAGCAGTACTTC.